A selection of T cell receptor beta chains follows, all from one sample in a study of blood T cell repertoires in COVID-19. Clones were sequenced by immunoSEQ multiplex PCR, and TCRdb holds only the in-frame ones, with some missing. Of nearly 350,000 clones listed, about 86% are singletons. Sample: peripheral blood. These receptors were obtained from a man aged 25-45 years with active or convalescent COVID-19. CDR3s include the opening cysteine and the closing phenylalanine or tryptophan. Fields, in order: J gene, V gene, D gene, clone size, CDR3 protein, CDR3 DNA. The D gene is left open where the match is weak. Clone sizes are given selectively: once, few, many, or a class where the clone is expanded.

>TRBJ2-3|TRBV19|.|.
CASGGTVQDTQYF
TGTGCCAGTGGGGGGACAGTTCAAGATACGCAGTATTTT
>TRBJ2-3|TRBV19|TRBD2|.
CARGGDSLTDTQYF
TGTGCCAGGGGGGGGGACTCTCTGACAGATACGCAGTATTTT
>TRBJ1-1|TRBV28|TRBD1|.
CASSFRGPRAFF
TGTGCCAGCAGTTTTAGGGGGCCACGGGCTTTCTTT
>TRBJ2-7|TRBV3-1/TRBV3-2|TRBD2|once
CATRGGEQYF
TGTGCCACCCGGGGGGGCGAGCAGTACTTC
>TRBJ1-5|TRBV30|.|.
CAWSVGRSNQPQHF
TGTGCCTGGAGTGTAGGGAGGAGCAATCAGCCCCAGCATTTT
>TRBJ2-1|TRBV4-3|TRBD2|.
CASSEVSGRVGRYNEQFF
TGCGCCAGCAGCGAAGTTAGCGGGAGGGTCGGTCGCTACAATGAGCAGTTCTTC
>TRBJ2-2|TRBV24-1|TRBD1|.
CATSDFDRGRGGELFF
TGTGCCACCAGTGACTTTGACAGGGGGCGAGGCGGGGAGCTGTTTTTT
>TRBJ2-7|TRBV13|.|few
CASSSAGYEQYF
TGTGCCAGCAGCTCCGCGGGCTACGAGCAGTACTTC
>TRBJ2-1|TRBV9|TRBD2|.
CASSVEAGASGNEQFF
TGTGCCAGCAGCGTAGAAGCGGGAGCCAGCGGCAATGAGCAGTTCTTC
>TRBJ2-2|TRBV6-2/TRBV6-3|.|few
CASSRGAANTGELFF
TGTGCCAGCAGCCGGGGCGCGGCGAACACCGGGGAGCTGTTTTTT
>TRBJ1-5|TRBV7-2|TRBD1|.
CASSSLGLQGSQPQHF
TGTGCCAGCAGCTCCTTGGGTTTACAGGGGAGTCAGCCCCAGCATTTT
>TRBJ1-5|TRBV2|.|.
CASSVDGREGNQPQHF
TGTGCCAGCAGTGTCGATGGGAGAGAGGGCAATCAGCCCCAGCATTTT
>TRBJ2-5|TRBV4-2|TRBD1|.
CASSQEVGQGGETQYF
TGTGCCAGCAGCCAAGAGGTCGGACAGGGGGGGGAGACCCAGTACTTC
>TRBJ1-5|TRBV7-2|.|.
CASSPLGNQPQHF
TGTGCCAGCAGCCCTCTTGGCAATCAGCCCCAGCATTTT
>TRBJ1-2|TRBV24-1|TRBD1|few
CATSVGRQGEHGYTF
TGTGCCACCAGTGTGGGGAGGCAGGGGGAACATGGCTACACCTTC
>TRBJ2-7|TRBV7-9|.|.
CASSLGVGLPGNEQYF
TGTGCCAGCAGCTTAGGTGTAGGGCTCCCCGGGAACGAGCAGTACTTC
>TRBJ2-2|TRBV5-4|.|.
CASSLTRNTGELFF
TGTGCCAGCAGCTTGACAAGGAACACCGGGGAGCTGTTTTTT
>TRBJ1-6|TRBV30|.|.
CAWSAGQTNSPLHF
TGTGCCTGGAGTGCTGGACAGACTAATTCACCCCTCCACTTT
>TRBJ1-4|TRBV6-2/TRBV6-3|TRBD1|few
CASSYGQGDEKLFF
TGTGCCAGCAGTTACGGGCAGGGGGACGAAAAACTGTTTTTT
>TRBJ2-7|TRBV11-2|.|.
CASSSIAGAYEQYF
TGTGCCAGCAGCTCCATCGCGGGTGCCTACGAGCAGTACTTC
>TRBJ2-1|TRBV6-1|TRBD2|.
CASSGTSDYRTYNEQFF
TGTGCCAGCAGTGGGACTAGCGATTACCGGACCTACAATGAGCAGTTCTTC
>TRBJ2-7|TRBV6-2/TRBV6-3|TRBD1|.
CASSPGQGRGSYEQYF
TGTGCCAGCAGTCCCGGACAGGGAAGGGGTTCCTACGAGCAGTACTTC
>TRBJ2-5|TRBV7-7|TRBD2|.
CASSFGTSGTGGETQYF
TGTGCCAGCAGCTTTGGGACTAGCGGGACCGGGGGAGAGACCCAGTACTTC
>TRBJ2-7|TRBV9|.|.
CASSAGGAGEQYF
TGTGCCAGCAGCGCCGGGGGAGCTGGCGAGCAGTACTTC
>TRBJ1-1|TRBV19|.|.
CANPGQIHTEAFF
TGTGCCAACCCTGGACAGATACACACTGAAGCTTTCTTT
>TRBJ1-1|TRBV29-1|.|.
CSVRTGGNTEAFF
TGCAGCGTTCGTACGGGGGGTAACACTGAAGCTTTCTTT
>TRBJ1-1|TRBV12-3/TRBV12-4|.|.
CASEQGMGTEAFF
TGTGCCAGTGAACAGGGAATGGGGACTGAAGCTTTCTTT
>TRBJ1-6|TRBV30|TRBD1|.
CAWGDRADSPLHF
TGTGCCTGGGGGGACAGGGCGGATTCACCCCTCCACTTT
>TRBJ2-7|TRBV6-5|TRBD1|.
CASSQGPTGGGEQYF
TGTGCCAGCTCACAGGGGCCTACAGGGGGCGGCGAGCAGTACTTC
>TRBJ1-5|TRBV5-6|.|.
CASSFKNQPQHF
TGTGCCAGCAGCTTCAAAAATCAGCCCCAGCATTTT
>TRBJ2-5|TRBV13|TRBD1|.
CASSLFNRGETQYF
TGTGCCAGCAGCTTGTTCAACAGGGGTGAGACCCAGTACTTC